This passage covers 2 T cell receptor beta chains from one sample sequenced in a study of response to subunit inactivated influenza vaccine. A single record per CDR3 protein comes from TCRdb applying MiXCR to the RT-PCR reads. The table includes fewer than 400,000 distinct CDR3 sequences, just over 20% detected once. Specimen: PBMCs from blood, collected less than 22 months after vaccination. Receptors originate from a man between 50 and 69 years old who received an inactivated influenza vaccine.

This clonotype was seen at least ten times. The gene calls are TRBV6-1 and TRBJ1-3, with D possibly matching TRBD1 (6 bases). V lost 2 bases and J 2 bases, leaving 13 bases between the germline ends. The CDR3 length is 16 residues. Germline V gives CDR1 MNHNS, CDR2 SASEGT. The CDR3 DNA is TGTGCCAGCAGTGAATGGAGGGGGGGAGCTGGAAACACCATATATTTT. This translates into CASSEWRGGAGNTIYF.

This clonotype appeared a few times. V and J are TRBV4-3 and TRBJ2-7, with D tentatively TRBD2 (6 bases). This CDR3 region has 14 residues. Germline V gives CDR1 LGHNA, CDR2 YSLEER. V dropped 4 bases and J dropped 0 bases, with 10 bases sitting between them. In DNA, the CDR3 is TGCGCCAGCAGCCGGGACGGGAGCTCCTACGAGCAGTACTTC. Protein product: CASSRDGSSYEQYF.